The 12 T cell receptor beta chains in this list originate from one sample, sequenced in a study of T cells in Graves' hyperthyroidism and ophthalmopathy. Regions amplified from RNA transcripts were the TCR beta CDR3 regions. Carried out on the TCR CDR3, a first-round RT-PCR used the HTBI primer set. TCRdb recomputed calls from the multiplex PCR reads with MiXCR, one row per CDR3 protein. Among roughly 530,000 distinct CDR3 sequences listed, roughly 17% were seen once. Sequencing was carried out using blood. These receptors came from a woman in her late teens or twenties with Graves' ophthalmopathy.

This clonotype was observed at least ten times. The chain uses TRBV7-2 and TRBJ2-7, with 9 positions matching TRBD2. The V segment lost 5 bases and the J segment 1 base; nucleotides outside the gene matches: 9. From germline, CDR1 is SGHTA and CDR2 FQGNSA. This CDR3 is built from 16 residues. The CDR3 spells CASSINTGLASYEQYF. CDR3 nucleotides: TGTGCCAGCAGCATCAACACGGGACTAGCTTCCTACGAGCAGTACTTC.

The rearrangement uses TRBV9 and TRBJ2-3; 12 bases align to TRBD2. Germline lookup yields CDR1 SGDLS and CDR2 YYNGEE. After removal of 0 bases from V and 4 bases from J, the junction contained 6 bases not matched to a gene. The CDR3 is 17 amino acids. The CDR3 bases are TGTGCCAGCAGCGTAGGGGGAGGACTAGCGGGACCAGATACGCAGTATTTT. It yields the protein CASSVGGGLAGPDTQYF.

This clonotype was counted only a few times. The V gene is TRBV10-3, the J gene TRBJ2-7; the D is unclear. The germline gives CDR1 ENHRY, CDR2 SYGVKD. The CDR3 spans 12 residues. Deletions cut 0 bases from V and 7 bases from J, with 7 bases between. CDR3 residues: CAISESRAEQYF. In DNA, the CDR3 is TGTGCCATCAGTGAGTCACGGGCTGAGCAGTACTTC.

The rearrangement links TRBV15 to TRBJ1-1, with no clear D. V was pared by 6 bases and J by 1 base, with 12 bases between. This CDR3 region has 14 residues. Germline V gives CDR1 LNHNV, CDR2 YYDKDF (reference sequence). The CDR3 bases are TGTGCCACCAGAGTGGACGGCCCGAACACTGAAGCTTTCTTT. This translates into CATRVDGPNTEAFF.

This clonotype was seen a handful of times. J is TRBJ2-6 and V is TRBV12-3 or TRBV12-4; D remains unclear. The CDR3 extends over 14 amino acids. The V and J ends lost 6 bases and 1 base respectively, with 7 bases between them. The CDR3: CASRPQSGANVLTF. CDR3 DNA: TGTGCCAGCAGACCGCAATCTGGGGCCAACGTCCTGACTTTC.

This CDR3 reads CASSPRILDTNTEAFF. In DNA form, the CDR3 reads TGTGCCAGCTCACCACGGATATTGGACACCAACACTGAAGCTTTCTTT. The chain employs TRBV18 and TRBJ1-1, with a weak D call TRBD1 (5 bases). The CDR3 is 16 residues long. Looked up from germline, CDR1 is KGHSH and CDR2 is LQKENI. The V gene lost 1 base and the J gene lost 2 bases, with 14 bases spanning the gap.

This clonotype has ten or more counts. The V gene is TRBV28, the J gene TRBJ2-3; possible D gene TRBD2, 6 bases. CDR3 length: 13 residues. Germline assignment: CDR1 MDHEN and CDR2 SYDVKM. Deletions cut 5 bases from V and 4 bases from J, with 10 bases between. CDR3 sequence reads: CASSPREADTQYF. The CDR3 DNA reads TGTGCCAGCAGTCCAAGGGAGGCAGATACGCAGTATTTT.

There are many counts of this clonotype. The gene calls are TRBV9 and TRBJ1-2, with TRBD1 matching over 7 bases. J lost 9 bases, V lost 0 bases, and 11 bases had no gene match. Germline V lookup: CDR1 SGDLS, CDR2 YYNGEE. The CDR3 has 15 residues. The CDR3 coding sequence is TGTGCCAGCAGCGTAGGACAGGGACCCTCCGGTAGCTACACCTTC. This translates into CASSVGQGPSGSYTF.

The rearrangement uses TRBV19 and TRBJ2-2; 11 positions agree with TRBD2. The germline CDR1 and CDR2 sequences are LNHDA and SQIVND (reference sequence). Germline trimming cut 4 bases from V and 1 base from J; bases unmatched to any gene: 5. This CDR3 contains 17 residues. CDR3 sequence reads: CASSKLAGGWNTGELFF. The CDR3 bases are TGTGCCAGTAGTAAGCTAGCGGGAGGCTGGAACACCGGGGAGCTGTTTTTT.

The table lists this clonotype with many counts. V usage is TRBV7-9 and J usage is TRBJ2-5, with D possibly TRBD2 on 6 matching bases. This CDR3 contains 17 residues. Germline CDR1 SEHNR, CDR2 FQNEAQ (reference sequence). V was shortened by 0 bases and J by 2 bases, with 16 bases between the two germline ends. This chain's CDR3 is CASSLALRGHLQETQYF. In nucleotides, the CDR3 is TGTGCCAGCAGCTTAGCGCTGCGGGGCCACCTACAAGAGACCCAGTACTTC.

This clonotype came up a few times. The chain is built from TRBV19 and TRBJ1-1, with a tentative D call TRBD1 (5 bases). V was clipped by 7 bases and J by 3 bases, with 21 bases between them. The CDR3 runs 16 residues. Germline V gives CDR1 LNHDA, CDR2 SQIVND (reference sequence). This CDR3 reads CASTSEDPGKDTEAFF. The CDR3, as DNA: TGTGCCAGTACCTCGGAAGATCCAGGGAAAGACACTGAAGCTTTCTTT.

CDR3 DNA: TGTGCCAGTAGTCTGACCGGGACAGGGTTGAACGAGCAGTACTTC. The encoded protein is CASSLTGTGLNEQYF. The chain carries TRBV19 and TRBJ2-7; TRBD1 agrees at 9 bases. J gave up 5 bases and V 5 bases, and 10 bases lay outside the gene matches. The germline V gene has CDR1 LNHDA and CDR2 SQIVND (reference sequence). The CDR3 contains 15 residues.